This passage covers 2 T cell receptor beta chains from one sample sequenced in a study of T cell responses to AZD1222 COVID-19 vaccine. Sequencing used immunoSEQ multiplex PCR; TCRdb keeps in-frame clones, though not all of them. The top ten hold more than 4% of the sample, which has 180,000 or so clones, about 90% seen once. The sample was peripheral blood, taken 28 days after the second dose of the MenACWY control vaccine. Receptor source: an adult who received the MenACWY meningococcal vaccine as a control.

This chain uses TRBV7-8 with TRBJ1-2, with 10 bases fitting TRBD1. This CDR3 has 16 residues. V lost 5 bases, J lost 1 base, and 7 bases stayed unmatched. Looked up from germline, CDR1 is SGHVS and CDR2 is FQNEAQ. CDR3 residues: CASSPRTGGSNYGYTF. CDR3 DNA sequence: TGTGCCAGCAGCCCCCGGACAGGGGGGAGTAACTATGGCTACACCTTC.

V and J are TRBV28 and TRBJ2-5; TRBD1 is a possible D gene (6 bases). Germline CDR1 MDHEN, CDR2 SYDVKM. The V end was cut by 8 bases, the J end by 4 bases, with 17 bases between. This CDR3 is built from 14 residues. Written as DNA, the CDR3 is TGTGCCAGCCGCAACCAGCGCAGGGGAGAGACCCAGTACTTC. Its translation is CASRNQRRGETQYF.